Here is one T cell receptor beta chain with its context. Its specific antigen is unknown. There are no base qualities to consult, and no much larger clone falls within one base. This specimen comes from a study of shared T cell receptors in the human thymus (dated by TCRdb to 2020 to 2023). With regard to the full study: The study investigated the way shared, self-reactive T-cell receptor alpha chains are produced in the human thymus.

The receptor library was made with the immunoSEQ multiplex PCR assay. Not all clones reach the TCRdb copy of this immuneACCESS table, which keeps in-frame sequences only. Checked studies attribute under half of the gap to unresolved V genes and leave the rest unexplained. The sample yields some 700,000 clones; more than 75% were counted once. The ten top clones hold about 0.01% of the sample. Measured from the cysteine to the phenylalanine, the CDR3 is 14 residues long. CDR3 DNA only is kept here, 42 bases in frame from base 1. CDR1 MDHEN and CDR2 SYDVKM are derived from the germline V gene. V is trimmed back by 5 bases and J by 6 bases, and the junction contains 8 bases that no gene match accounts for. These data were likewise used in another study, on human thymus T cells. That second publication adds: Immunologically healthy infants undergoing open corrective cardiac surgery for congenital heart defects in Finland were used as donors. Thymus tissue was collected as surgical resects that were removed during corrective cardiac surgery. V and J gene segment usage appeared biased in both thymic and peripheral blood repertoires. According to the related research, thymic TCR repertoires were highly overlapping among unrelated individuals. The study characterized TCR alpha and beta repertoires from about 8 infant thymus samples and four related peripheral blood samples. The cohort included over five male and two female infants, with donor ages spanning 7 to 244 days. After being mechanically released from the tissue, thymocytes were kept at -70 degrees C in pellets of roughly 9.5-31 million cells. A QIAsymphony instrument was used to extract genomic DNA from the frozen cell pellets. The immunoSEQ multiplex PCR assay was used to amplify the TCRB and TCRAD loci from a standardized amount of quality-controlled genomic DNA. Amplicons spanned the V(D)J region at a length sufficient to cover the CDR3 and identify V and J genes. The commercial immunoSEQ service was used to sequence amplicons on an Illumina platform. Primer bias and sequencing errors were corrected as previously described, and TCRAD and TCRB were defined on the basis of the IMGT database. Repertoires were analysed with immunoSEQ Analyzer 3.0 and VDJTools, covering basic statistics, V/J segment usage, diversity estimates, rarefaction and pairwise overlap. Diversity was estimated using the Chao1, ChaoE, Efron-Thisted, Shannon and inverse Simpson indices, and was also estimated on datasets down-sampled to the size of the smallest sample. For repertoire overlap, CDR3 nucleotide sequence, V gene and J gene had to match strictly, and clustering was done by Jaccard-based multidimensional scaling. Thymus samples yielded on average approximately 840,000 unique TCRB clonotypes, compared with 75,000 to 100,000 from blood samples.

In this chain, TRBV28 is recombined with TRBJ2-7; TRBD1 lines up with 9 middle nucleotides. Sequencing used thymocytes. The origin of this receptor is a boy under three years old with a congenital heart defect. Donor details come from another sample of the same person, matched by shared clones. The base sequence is TGTGCCAGCAGTGGGGGGACAGGGACGGTCGAGCAGTACTTC. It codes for CASSGGTGTVEQYF.